A single sample is the source of the 19 T cell receptor beta chains below, sequenced in a study of blood T cell dynamics during melanoma immunotherapy. Sequencing used immunoSEQ multiplex PCR; TCRdb keeps in-frame clones, though not all of them. The sample gives some 11,000 clones, over 65% of which show up once; about 19% is in the top ten. Time point denoted: pre-treatment baseline. The material was blood, obtained from a patient treated with checkpoint blockade. These receptors were taken from a human donor with melanoma.

The V and J genes are TRBV5-6 and TRBJ2-7; TRBD1 matches at 7 bases. The V gene's germline CDR1 is SGHDT and CDR2 YYEEEE. There are 14 residues in the CDR3. J gave up 0 bases and V 4 bases, and 4 bases lay outside the gene matches. The CDR3 loop reads CASSLTGYSYEQYV. CDR3 bases: TGTGCCAGCAGCCTGACAGGGTACTCCTACGAGCAGTACGTC.

Points on this clone: This same CDR3 is encoded by further DNA sequences in the sample. The chain couples TRBV20-1 to TRBJ2-5; no clear D. The CDR3 spans 10 residues. Germline CDR1 is DFQATT and CDR2 is SNEGSKA (reference sequence). The CDR3 protein is CSALGETQYF. The CDR3, as DNA: TGCAGCGCCTTGGGAGAGACCCAGTACTTC.

V gene TRBV9 combines with J gene TRBJ2-7, with 11 bases fitting TRBD1. The germline V gene has CDR1 SGDLS and CDR2 YYNGEE. V dropped 3 bases and J dropped 4; count of bases not matched to a gene: 6. The length of the CDR3 is 15 residues. CDR3 DNA sequence: TGTGCCAGCAGCGCGGCCGGGACAGGGGGGTACGAGCAGTACTTC. Amino acid sequence: CASSAAGTGGYEQYF. Using reference TRBV9 and TRBJ2-7 for the parts outside the CDR3, the full variable domain is DSGVTQTPKHLITATGQRVTLRCSPRSGDLSVYWYQQSLDQGLQFLIQYYNGEERAKGNILERFSAQQFPDLHSELNLSSLELGDSALYFCASSAAGTGGYEQYFGPGTRLTVT.

The DNA for the CDR3 is TGTGCCAGCAGAATGACAGGGGGGGGCTACTACGAGCAGTACTTC. Protein product: CASRMTGGGYYEQYF. This chain links TRBV27 with TRBJ2-7; 9 nucleotides match TRBD1. Losses at the gene ends were 6 bases for V and 3 bases for J; bases not matched to a gene: 9. The CDR3 is made up of 15 amino acids. Per the germline V gene, CDR1 is MNHEY and CDR2 is SMNVEV (reference sequence).

The chain carries TRBV28 and TRBJ1-1; D gene uncertain. Germline values: CDR1 MDHEN, CDR2 SYDVKM. The germline V and J ends were trimmed by 3 bases and 8 bases, with 7 bases remaining between them. The CDR3 is made up of 11 amino acids. The CDR3 nucleotides read TGTGCCAGCAGTTTCCCCGGGGAAGCTTTCTTT. This translates into CASSFPGEAFF.

V is TRBV7-2 and J is TRBJ1-2; 8 nucleotides line up with TRBD1. The ends lost 3 bases at V and 6 bases at J; junction bases unmatched: 9. The CDR3 is 15 amino acids. Looked up from germline, CDR1 is SGHTA and CDR2 is FQGNSA. The CDR3 DNA reads as TGTGCCAGCAGCTTGTTTCGACAGGGGTCGGATGGCTACACCTTC. It is translated as CASSLFRQGSDGYTF.

The J gene is TRBJ2-1, the V gene TRBV4-1; 9 nucleotides agree with TRBD2. The CDR3 is 14 residues long. Trimming at V came to 2 bases and at J to 7 bases, leaving 3 bases not matched to a gene. Germline CDR1 is MGHRA and CDR2 is YSYEKL. CDR3: CASSQRGGANEQFF. The CDR3 nucleotides read TGCGCCAGCAGCCAACGCGGGGGGGCTAATGAGCAGTTCTTC.

This chain joins TRBV11-2 and TRBJ2-5; D could derive from TRBD1 or TRBD2 (6 bases each). The germline CDR1 and CDR2 sequences are SGHAT and FQNNGV. V lost 3 bases and J 2 bases, leaving 13 bases between the germline ends. This CDR3 contains 15 residues. For the CDR3, the DNA is TGTGCCAGCAGCTTCCGCGGGACACAACAAGAGACCCAGTACTTC. Protein product: CASSFRGTQQETQYF.

The chain joins TRBV6-6 to TRBJ1-2; weak D call: TRBD1 (5 bases). V lost 7 bases to trimming and J lost 3 bases, with 12 bases between them. From germline, CDR1 is MNHNY and CDR2 SVGAGI (reference sequence). This CDR3 contains 13 residues. CDR3: CASIPVRDYGYTF. The CDR3 DNA is TGTGCCAGCATCCCCGTCAGGGACTATGGCTACACCTTC.

The rearrangement uses TRBV14 and TRBJ1-2; D remains ambiguous. With 0 bases removed from V and 2 bases from J, the gap between germline ends came to 13 bases. Germline V gene data show CDR1 as SGHDN and CDR2 as FVKESK. The CDR3 runs to 16 residues. CDR3 region: CASSQDQVSANYGYTF. As DNA, the CDR3 is TGTGCCAGCAGCCAAGATCAGGTGTCGGCCAACTATGGCTACACCTTC.

The chain carries TRBV28 and TRBJ2-5; the D gene is possibly TRBD1 (5 bases). Trimming shortened V by 3 bases and J by 2 bases, and 10 bases separated the two germline ends. The CDR3 runs 14 residues. Germline assignment: CDR1 MDHEN and CDR2 SYDVKM. The CDR3 DNA reads as TGTGCCAGCAGTTTGTTGGACAAGCAAGAGACCCAGTACTTC. Translated, it gives CASSLLDKQETQYF.

Concerning this clone: The same CDR3 also results from other DNA sequences found in this sample. This sequence joins TRBV18 and TRBJ2-3; D is perhaps TRBD2 (5 bases). This CDR3 contains 13 residues. Germline CDR1 reads KGHSH; CDR2 reads LQKENI. Trimming removed 3 bases from V and 1 base from J, with 5 bases in between. CDR3 bases: TGTGCCAGCTCACCGCGGGGCACAGATACGCAGTATTTT. Translation: CASSPRGTDTQYF.

This clone was seen more than once but under ten times. V gene TRBV11-2 combines with J gene TRBJ1-1; 7 bases line up with TRBD1. The CDR3 consists of 14 residues. CDR1 is SGHAT, CDR2 FQNNGV, per germline. After removal of 5 bases from V and 3 bases from J, the junction contained 6 bases not matched to a gene. Here the CDR3 reads CASSIGQAYTEAFF. DNA for the CDR3: TGTGCCAGCAGCATAGGACAGGCCTACACTGAAGCTTTCTTT. Together with reference TRBV11-2 and TRBJ1-1, the CDR3 gives the full variable domain: EAGVAQSPRYKIIEKRQSVAFWCNPISGHATLYWYQQILGQGPKLLIQFQNNGVVDDSQLPKDRFSAERLKGVDSTLKIQPAKLEDSAVYLCASSIGQAYTEAFFGQGTRLTVV.

The V gene is TRBV9, the J gene TRBJ1-3; D not certain. CDR3 length: 14 amino acids. The germline V and J ends were trimmed by 4 bases and 0 bases, with 8 bases remaining between them. CDR1 is SGDLS, CDR2 YYNGEE, per germline. The CDR3 loop reads CASSQSRSGNTIYF. DNA of the CDR3: TGTGCCAGCAGCCAAAGCCGCTCTGGAAACACCATATATTTT.

This clone has a handful of counts. The CDR3 nucleotides are TGTGCCAGCAGTGTCGGGGACAATGGACCCCAGCATTTT. Its protein product is CASSVGDNGPQHF. J is TRBJ1-5 and V is TRBV2; TRBD1 is a possible D gene (6 bases). Germline V gene data show CDR1 as SNHLY and CDR2 as FYNNEI. V was trimmed by 4 bases and J by 10 bases, leaving 14 bases between them. The CDR3 is 13 residues long.

The V gene is TRBV20-1, the J gene TRBJ1-1, with D unclear. This CDR3 comprises 11 residues. Germline CDR1 DFQATT, CDR2 SNEGSKA (reference sequence). Trimming stripped 3 bases from V and 1 base from J, with 3 bases between. The CDR3 sequence: CSASRNTEAFF. In nucleotides, the CDR3 is TGCAGTGCTAGCAGGAACACTGAAGCTTTCTTT.

The chain carries TRBV28 and TRBJ1-4; D gene ambiguous. There are 12 residues in the CDR3. The germline V gene has CDR1 MDHEN and CDR2 SYDVKM. Trimming took 5 bases from V and 5 from J, leaving 6 bases between them. CDR3: CASSPENEKLFF. The CDR3 nucleotides are TGTGCCAGCAGTCCGGAGAATGAAAAACTGTTTTTT. Filled out from reference TRBV28 and TRBJ1-4, the complete variable domain reads DVKVTQSSRYLVKRTGEKVFLECVQDMDHENMFWYRQDPGLGLRLIYFSYDVKMKEKGDIPEGYSVSREKKERFSLILESASTNQTSMYLCASSPENEKLFFGSGTQLSVL.

The chain carries TRBV6-1 and TRBJ2-5; no clear D. Germline V gene sequence: CDR1 MNHNS, CDR2 SASEGT. V lost 4 bases, J lost 1 base, and 16 bases lay in between. The CDR3 has 16 residues. CDR3: CASSVARTGLQETQYF. As DNA, the CDR3 is TGTGCCAGCAGTGTGGCCCGGACGGGTCTCCAAGAGACCCAGTACTTC.

The rearrangement links TRBV6-1 to TRBJ1-6; 7 positions match TRBD1. V lost 4 bases, J lost 6 bases, and 6 bases stayed unmatched. Germline-derived CDR1 and CDR2 are MNHNS and SASEGT. This CDR3 is built from 15 residues. CDR3 residues: CASSGDSLVNSPLHF. For the CDR3, the DNA is TGTGCCAGCAGTGGGGACAGCCTAGTTAATTCACCCCTCCACTTT.